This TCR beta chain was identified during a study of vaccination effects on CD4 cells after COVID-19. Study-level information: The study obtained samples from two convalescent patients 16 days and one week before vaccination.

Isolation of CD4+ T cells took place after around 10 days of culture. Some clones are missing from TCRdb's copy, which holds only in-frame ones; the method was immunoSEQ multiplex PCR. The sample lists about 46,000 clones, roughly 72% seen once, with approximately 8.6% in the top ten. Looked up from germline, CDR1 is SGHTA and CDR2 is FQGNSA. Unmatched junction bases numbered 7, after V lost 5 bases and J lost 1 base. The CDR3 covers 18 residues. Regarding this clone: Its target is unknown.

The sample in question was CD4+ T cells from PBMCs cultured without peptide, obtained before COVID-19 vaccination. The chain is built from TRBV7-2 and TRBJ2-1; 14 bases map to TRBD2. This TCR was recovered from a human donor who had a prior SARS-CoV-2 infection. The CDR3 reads CASSPGTSGRGSYNEQFF. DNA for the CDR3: TGTGCCAGCAGCCCGGGGACTAGCGGGAGAGGATCCTACAATGAGCAGTTCTTC.